The next 19 T cell receptor beta chains were all read from a single sample in a study of blood T cell repertoires in COVID-19. Only in-frame clones appear in the TCRdb table, and some are missing; sequencing was by immunoSEQ multiplex PCR. The sample lists some 380,000 clones, over 65% seen once, with about 1% in the top ten. The sample was peripheral blood. These receptors were taken from a human donor with acute or convalescent COVID-19. The donor label of this sample is uncertain.

This clone was seen only a few times. This sequence joins TRBV19 and TRBJ2-7; 8 nucleotides align to TRBD2. The CDR3 extends over 16 amino acids. V lost 5 bases, J lost 0 bases, and 9 bases stayed unmatched. The germline CDR1 and CDR2 sequences are LNHDA and SQIVND (reference sequence). The CDR3 nucleotides are TGTGCCAGTAGTGAGCCAACTAGCGGTGGCTCCTACGAGCAGTACTTC. Protein sequence: CASSEPTSGGSYEQYF.

The gene calls are TRBV18 and TRBJ2-1; TRBD2 agrees at 11 bases. Germline V CDR1 and CDR2: KGHSH, LQKENI. V lost 3 bases to trimming and J lost 4 bases; unmatched junction nucleotides: 11. The CDR3 runs 18 residues. This chain's CDR3 is CASSPKGLAGGLYNEQFF. The CDR3 DNA follows: TGTGCCAGCTCACCCAAGGGCCTAGCGGGAGGTCTATACAATGAGCAGTTCTTC. Using reference TRBV18 and TRBJ2-1 for the parts outside the CDR3, the full variable domain is NAGVMQNPRHLVRRRGQEARLRCSPMKGHSHVYWYRQLPEEGLKFMVYLQKENIIDESGMPKERFSAEFPKEGPSILRIQQVVRGDSAAYFCASSPKGLAGGLYNEQFFGPGTRLTVL.

The rearrangement links TRBV2 to TRBJ1-1; D may be TRBD1 (6 bases). Trimming removed 10 bases at V and 5 bases at J, with 14 bases between. This CDR3 region has 12 residues. Looked up from germline, CDR1 is SNHLY and CDR2 is FYNNEI. The chain's CDR3 is CATGGRATEAFF. The CDR3 bases are TGTGCCACCGGGGGGCGGGCGACTGAAGCTTTCTTT.

V is TRBV5-8 and J is TRBJ1-5; 7 bases fit TRBD1. CDR1 is SGHTS, CDR2 YDEGEE, per germline. This CDR3 has 15 residues. V lost 4 bases, J lost 4 bases, and 8 bases stayed unmatched. CDR3 residues: CASSPGQVGNQPQHF. CDR3 sequence (DNA): TGTGCCAGCAGCCCCGGACAGGTTGGGAATCAGCCCCAGCATTTT.

V usage is TRBV2 and J usage is TRBJ1-3; D remains unclear. Trimming removed 6 bases at V and 4 bases at J, with 10 bases between. Germline CDR1 reads SNHLY; CDR2 reads FYNNEI. This CDR3 has 13 amino acids. CDR3 DNA: TGTGCCAGCAGGCAGGCAGGCGGAAACACCATATATTTT. Translation gives CASRQAGGNTIYF.

The rearrangement uses TRBV18 and TRBJ2-2; 10 bases are shared with TRBD2. The CDR3 is 16 amino acids. Germline CDR1 is KGHSH and CDR2 is LQKENI. The trim removed 3 bases at V and 0 bases at J, leaving 1 base unmatched. CDR3 region: CASSPLAGANTGELFF. In DNA form, the CDR3 reads TGTGCCAGCTCACCTCTAGCGGGGGCGAACACCGGGGAGCTGTTTTTT. Based on the CDR3 plus reference TRBV18 and TRBJ2-2, the full variable domain is NAGVMQNPRHLVRRRGQEARLRCSPMKGHSHVYWYRQLPEEGLKFMVYLQKENIIDESGMPKERFSAEFPKEGPSILRIQQVVRGDSAAYFCASSPLAGANTGELFFGEGSRLTVL.

The gene calls are TRBV5-1 and TRBJ2-3, with D hard to call. The V and J ends lost 1 base and 2 bases respectively, with 5 bases between them. Germline assignment: CDR1 SGHRS and CDR2 YFSETQ. CDR3 length: 13 residues. The CDR3 protein is CASSLYNTDTQYF. The CDR3 DNA is TGCGCCAGCAGCTTGTACAACACAGATACGCAGTATTTT.

The rearrangement uses TRBV4-2 and TRBJ2-1, with 11 bases aligning to TRBD2. Germline V gene lookup returns CDR1 LGHNA and CDR2 YNFKEQ. This CDR3 region has 17 residues. V shed 0 bases and J 6 bases; nucleotides not matched to a gene: 7. This CDR3 reads CASSQDRAGLAANEQFF. CDR3 coding DNA: TGTGCCAGCAGCCAAGATAGGGCGGGACTAGCGGCCAATGAGCAGTTCTTC.

The chain joins TRBV7-2 to TRBJ2-7, with D maybe TRBD1 (6 bases). Germline V lookup: CDR1 SGHTA, CDR2 FQGNSA. Trimming stripped 3 bases from V and 6 bases from J, with 12 bases between. The CDR3 spans 13 residues. CDR3 sequence reads: CASSFYREGEQYF. The CDR3 nucleotides read TGTGCCAGCAGCTTTTACAGGGAAGGCGAGCAGTACTTC.

This chain links TRBV12-5 with TRBJ1-3; D is possibly TRBD1 (5 bases). With 11 bases removed from V and 1 base from J, the gap between germline ends came to 9 bases. Germline assignment: CDR1 LGHNT and CDR2 FRNRAP. The CDR3 extends over 12 amino acids. This chain's CDR3 is CAGRGSGNTIYF. CDR3 bases: TGTGCTGGAAGGGGATCTGGAAACACCATATATTTT. Combining the CDR3 with reference TRBV12-5 and TRBJ1-3 gives the whole variable domain DARVTQTPRHKVTEMGQEVTMRCQPILGHNTVFWYRQTMMQGLELLAYFRNRAPLDDSGMPKDRFSAEMPDATLATLKIQPSEPRDSAVYFCAGRGSGNTIYFGEGSWLTVV.

V and J are TRBV29-1 and TRBJ1-2; TRBD1 might be the D (5 bases). V lost 1 base and J 7 bases, leaving 19 bases between the germline ends. The CDR3 covers 15 residues. Germline V CDR1 and CDR2: SQVTM, ANQGSEA. For the CDR3, the DNA is TGCAGCGTTGAAGGTCCTGGGTCGGGGGTCGGTGGCTACACCTTC. Protein product: CSVEGPGSGVGGYTF. The full variable domain, its missing parts supplied by reference TRBV29-1 and TRBJ1-2, is SAVISQKPSRDICQRGTSLTIQCQVDSQVTMMFWYRQQPGQSLTLIATANQGSEATYESGFVIDKFPISRPNLTFSTLTVSNMSPEDSSIYLCSVEGPGSGVGGYTFGSGTRLTVV.

V and J are TRBV5-1 and TRBJ2-1; no clear D. CDR3 size: 14 residues. Germline CDR1 is SGHRS and CDR2 is YFSETQ. The ends were cut back, 0 bases at V and 5 bases at J, with 9 bases in the middle. The CDR3: CASSLVTENNEQFF. The CDR3 DNA reads as TGCGCCAGCAGCTTGGTTACAGAAAACAATGAGCAGTTCTTC. The complete variable domain, with remaining parts taken from reference TRBV5-1 and TRBJ2-1, reads KAGVTQTPRYLIKTRGQQVTLSCSPISGHRSVSWYQQTPGQGLQFLFEYFSETQRNKGNFPGRFSGRQFSNSRSEMNVSTLELGDSALYLCASSLVTENNEQFFGPGTRLTVL.

The chain employs TRBV7-9 and TRBJ2-7, with TRBD2 matching over 9 bases. The CDR3 loop spans 15 amino acids. V lost 1 base to trimming and J lost 4 bases; unmatched junction nucleotides: 5. The V gene's germline CDR1 is SEHNR and CDR2 FQNEAQ (reference sequence). The CDR3 DNA reads as TGTGCCAGCAGCTTAGAGGGGACTAGCAAGTACGAGCAGTACTTC. Protein sequence: CASSLEGTSKYEQYF.

The gene calls are TRBV6-1 and TRBJ2-1; TRBD2 agrees at 7 bases. The trim removed 1 base at V and 4 bases at J, leaving 10 bases unmatched. This CDR3 is 17 amino acids long. Germline loops: CDR1 MNHNS, CDR2 SASEGT. Here the CDR3 DNA reads TGTGCCAGCAGTGAAGGTTGGGGAGCGGGGAGTTACAATGAGCAGTTCTTC. Translating gives CASSEGWGAGSYNEQFF.

J is TRBJ2-7 and V is TRBV19; D possibly corresponds to TRBD2 (5 bases). V was pared by 3 bases and J by 4 bases, with 13 bases between. Germline lookup yields CDR1 LNHDA and CDR2 SQIVND (reference sequence). The CDR3 runs 14 residues. The CDR3 coding sequence is TGTGCCAGTAGTATCTTGGCAGGCGGGTACGAGCAGTACTTC. This sequence encodes CASSILAGGYEQYF.

This rearrangement joins TRBV5-6 to TRBJ2-2; D uncertain. Germline CDR1 SGHDT, CDR2 YYEEEE. The CDR3 totals 17 residues. Trimming left V 0 bases short and J 0 bases short, with 12 bases between. This CDR3 is CASSLAFSQTNTGELFF. CDR3 coding DNA: TGTGCCAGCAGCTTGGCCTTTAGCCAGACGAACACCGGGGAGCTGTTTTTT.

The rearrangement uses TRBV24-1 and TRBJ2-3; 9 bases fit TRBD2. The CDR3 spans 18 residues. The V gene's germline CDR1 is KGHDR and CDR2 SFDVKD. V was clipped by 3 bases and J by 0 bases; unmatched bases: 9. The CDR3 loop reads CATSDPQSSGASTDTQYF. Written as DNA, the CDR3 is TGTGCCACCAGTGATCCCCAATCTAGCGGGGCTAGCACAGATACGCAGTATTTT.

V usage is TRBV3-1 (or the pseudogene TRBV3-2) and J usage is TRBJ2-1; D is possibly TRBD2 (6 bases). V shed 1 base and J shed 9 bases, with 10 bases lying between them. Germline CDR1 reads LGHDT; CDR2 reads YNNKEL (reference sequence). The CDR3 has 13 amino acids. The CDR3 spells CASSQVWRGEQFF. CDR3 sequence (DNA): TGTGCCAGCAGCCAAGTTTGGCGGGGTGAGCAGTTCTTC.

About this clone: Additional DNA sequences in this sample encode the identical CDR3. This chain uses TRBV2 with TRBJ1-3; 8 bases are shared with TRBD1. J lost 1 base, V lost 8 bases, and 4 bases had no gene match. This CDR3 contains 14 residues. Germline values: CDR1 SNHLY, CDR2 FYNNEI. The CDR3, as DNA: TGTGCCAGCCGACGACAGGGGTCTGGAAACACCATATATTTT. Protein product: CASRRQGSGNTIYF.